These 11 T cell receptor beta chains originate from one sample sequenced in a study of T cells in narcolepsy. Using immunoSEQ multiplex PCR, the repertoire was profiled, and TCRdb retains in-frame clones only, with some absent. The table records 26,000 or so clones, 86% of them present only once. Sequenced input: CD45RA- memory CD4+ T cells from PBMCs. These receptors were collected from a human donor with narcolepsy.

The chain employs TRBV7-8 and TRBJ2-7, with 7 positions matching TRBD1. CDR3 length: 14 residues. Germline V gene sequence: CDR1 SGHVS, CDR2 FQNEAQ. The J segment lost 2 bases and the V segment lost 6 bases, leaving 7 bases of the junction unmatched. The CDR3 coding sequence is TGTGCCAGCAGACTGCAGACAGGGACCTACGAGCAGTACGTC. Amino acid sequence: CASRLQTGTYEQYV.

As regards this clone: The sample contains more than one DNA sequence encoding this CDR3. The CDR3 nucleotides read TGTGCCAGTAGTATGACAGCTTATGGCTACACCTTC. Encoded protein: CASSMTAYGYTF. The V and J genes are TRBV19 and TRBJ1-2; tentatively, D is TRBD1 (5 bases). Germline CDR1 and CDR2: LNHDA and SQIVND (reference sequence). The CDR3 has 12 amino acids. V lost 3 bases and J 5 bases, leaving 7 bases between the germline ends.

This sequence joins TRBV19 and TRBJ2-6; weak D call: TRBD1 (6 bases). Germline CDR1 is LNHDA and CDR2 is SQIVND (reference sequence). The CDR3 is made up of 16 amino acids. With 0 bases removed from V and 9 bases from J, the gap between germline ends came to 15 bases. The chain's CDR3 is CASSIDSKGGYNVLTF. CDR3 bases: TGTGCCAGTAGTATAGATTCAAAAGGGGGATACAACGTCCTGACTTTC.

The table lists this clone with a few counts. The chain is built from TRBV6-5 and TRBJ1-6, with a weak D call TRBD1 (6 bases). V shed 3 bases and J shed 5 bases, with 8 bases lying between them. Germline lookup yields CDR1 MNHEY and CDR2 SVGAGI. This CDR3 region has 14 residues. The CDR3 spells CASSYRTDNSPLHF. DNA of the CDR3: TGTGCCAGCAGTTATCGGACAGATAATTCACCCCTCCACTTT.

The chain employs TRBV19 and TRBJ1-2, with TRBD1 matching over 9 bases. Germline V lookup: CDR1 LNHDA, CDR2 SQIVND (reference sequence). Losses at the gene ends were 0 bases for V and 6 bases for J; bases not matched to a gene: 5. The CDR3 is made up of 15 amino acids. The CDR3 spells CASSIDHRGRNGYTF. In DNA form, the CDR3 reads TGTGCCAGTAGTATAGATCACAGGGGGCGAAATGGCTACACCTTC.

The gene calls are TRBV5-4 and TRBJ1-2; no firm D call. The CDR3 runs to 14 residues. The V end was cut by 4 bases, the J end by 6 bases, with 16 bases between. The germline V gene encodes CDR1 SGHNT and CDR2 YYREEE (reference sequence). The CDR3 DNA sequence: TGTGCCAGCAGCCCGAAGGACGGGGTTGATGGCTACACCTTC. Protein: CASSPKDGVDGYTF.

This clone was counted only a few times. The gene calls are TRBV5-4 and TRBJ1-2; unclear D gene. The germline gives CDR1 SGHNT, CDR2 YYREEE (reference sequence). The germline V and J ends were trimmed by 4 bases and 8 bases, with 15 bases remaining between them. This CDR3 has 13 residues. The CDR3 is CASSEAGFRGYTF. The CDR3, as DNA: TGTGCCAGCAGCGAGGCAGGTTTTAGGGGCTACACCTTC.

The V and J genes are TRBV5-1 and TRBJ1-1, with TRBD1 matching 10 bases. The CDR3 length is 16 residues. V was pared by 6 bases and J by 0 bases, with 8 bases of the junction left unmatched. CDR1 is SGHRS, CDR2 YFSETQ, per germline. CDR3 bases: TGCGCCAGCACCACGGGACAGGGGCAAATGAACACTGAAGCTTTCTTT. It specifies CASTTGQGQMNTEAFF.

The chain is built from TRBV5-1 and TRBJ1-1; no reliable D call. The CDR3 length is 13 residues. Germline V gives CDR1 SGHRS, CDR2 YFSETQ. V gave up 7 bases and J gave up 3 bases, with 13 bases separating them. In DNA form, the CDR3 reads TGCGCCAGCCGGTTGTTGGAATACACTGAAGCTTTCTTT. It is translated as CASRLLEYTEAFF.

The rearrangement links TRBV2 to TRBJ2-5; 11 nucleotides match TRBD2. V trimming: 5 bases; J trimming: 4 bases; junction bases outside the gene matches: 3. CDR1 and CDR2 (germline): SNHLY, FYNNEI. The CDR3 consists of 14 residues. CDR3 amino acids: CASSRTSGLETQYF. The CDR3 region has the DNA TGTGCCAGCAGTCGGACTAGCGGGCTAGAGACCCAGTACTTC.

The rearrangement uses TRBV7-8 and TRBJ2-5; 8 bases match TRBD2. Germline lookup yields CDR1 SGHVS and CDR2 FQNEAQ. This CDR3 is 16 amino acids long. The V gene end was trimmed by 5 bases and the J gene end by 5 bases; junction bases not matched to a gene: 13. Here the CDR3 DNA reads TGTGCCAGCAGCCCAACTGTAGCGGGGATTAGGGAGACCCAGTACTTC. Protein: CASSPTVAGIRETQYF.